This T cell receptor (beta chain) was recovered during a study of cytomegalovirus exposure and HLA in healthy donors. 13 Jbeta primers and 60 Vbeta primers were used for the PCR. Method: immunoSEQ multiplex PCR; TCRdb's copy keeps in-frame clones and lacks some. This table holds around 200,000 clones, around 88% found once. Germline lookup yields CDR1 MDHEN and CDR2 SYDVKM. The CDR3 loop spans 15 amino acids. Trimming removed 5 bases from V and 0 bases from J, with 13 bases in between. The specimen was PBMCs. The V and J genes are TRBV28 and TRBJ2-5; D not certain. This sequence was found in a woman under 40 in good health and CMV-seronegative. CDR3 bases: TGTGCCAGCAGTCACACGACACCATACCAAGAGACCCAGTACTTC. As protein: CASSHTTPYQETQYF.